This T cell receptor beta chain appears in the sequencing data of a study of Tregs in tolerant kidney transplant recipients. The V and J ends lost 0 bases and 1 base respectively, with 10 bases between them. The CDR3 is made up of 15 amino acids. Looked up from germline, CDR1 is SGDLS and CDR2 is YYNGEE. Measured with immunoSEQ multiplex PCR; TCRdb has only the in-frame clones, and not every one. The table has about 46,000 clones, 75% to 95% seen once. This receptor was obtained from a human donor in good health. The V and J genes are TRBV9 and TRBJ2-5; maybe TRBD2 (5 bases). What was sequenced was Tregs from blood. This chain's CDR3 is CASSVEDWAQETQYF. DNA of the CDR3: TGTGCCAGCAGCGTAGAGGACTGGGCCCAAGAGACCCAGTACTTC.